The 24 T cell receptor beta chains reported below all come from one sample, sequenced in a study of neoadjuvant anti-PD-1 for oral cavity cancer. Assay: immunoSEQ multiplex PCR; the TCRdb copy retains only in-frame clones and omits some. Of some 14,000 clones listed, about 81% are singletons. Sample time point: after neoadjuvant nivolumab, at surgical resection. The specimen comprised PBMCs, sampled after nivolumab (anti-PD-1) treatment. Every receptor here comes from a person between 35 and 79 years old with oral cavity squamous cell carcinoma.

The CDR3 DNA is TGTGCCATATCCCAATTGGGCCTGGGGCAGCCCCAGCATTTT. Amino acids: CAISQLGLGQPQHF. The chain uses TRBV7-9 and TRBJ1-5; D is unclear. The CDR3 is 14 amino acids. V was cut by 10 bases and J by 7 bases, with 20 bases left in between. In germline, CDR1 is SEHNR, CDR2 FQNEAQ (reference sequence).

V is TRBV10-1 and J is TRBJ2-3; D remains unclear. The CDR3 is 13 residues long. V was shortened by 6 bases and J by 6 bases, with 13 bases between the two germline ends. Germline V gene lookup returns CDR1 WNHNN and CDR2 SYGVQD (reference sequence). CDR3 region: CASSPQPSDTQYF. For the CDR3, the DNA is TGCGCCAGCAGCCCCCAGCCCAGCGATACGCAGTATTTT.

This clone was seen more than once but under ten times. The rearrangement joins TRBV30 to TRBJ1-1; D uncertain. Per germline, CDR1 GTSNPN and CDR2 SVGIG (reference sequence). CDR3 length equals 13 residues. Trimming pared 0 bases from V and 1 base from J, leaving 6 bases between. The CDR3, as DNA: TGTGCCTGGAGTGTTAGGAAGAACACTGAAGCTTTCTTT. Its protein product is CAWSVRKNTEAFF.

This clone showed up just a few times. This chain joins TRBV19 and TRBJ1-1; D remains ambiguous. The CDR3 runs to 13 residues. Germline values: CDR1 LNHDA, CDR2 SQIVND (reference sequence). The V end lost 6 bases, the J end lost 0 bases, and 8 bases lay between the germline ends. CDR3 protein: CASRDGMNTEAFF. CDR3 coding DNA: TGTGCCAGTAGGGACGGCATGAACACTGAAGCTTTCTTT.

The rearrangement links TRBV7-8 to TRBJ2-3; D call uncertain. Germline assignment: CDR1 SGHVS and CDR2 FQNEAQ. The CDR3 is 13 amino acids. Trimming removed 4 bases from V and 5 bases from J, with 10 bases in between. CDR3 bases: TGTGCCAGCAGCTCCGTAGTGATAGATACGCAGTATTTT. Protein sequence: CASSSVVIDTQYF.

The table lists this clone with a few counts. The gene calls are TRBV28 and TRBJ2-7, with D perhaps matching TRBD1 or TRBD2 (5 bases each). Germline V gene data show CDR1 as MDHEN and CDR2 as SYDVKM. Trimming cost V 8 bases and J 5 bases, with 22 bases left between them. The CDR3 is made up of 15 amino acids. CDR3 sequence (DNA): TGTGCCAGCGGGGACCTTTGGGGCAGGGTGAACGAGCAGTACTTC. Protein product: CASGDLWGRVNEQYF.

The chain combines TRBV5-1 with TRBJ1-1; D unresolved. CDR3 length equals 13 residues. Trimming took off 3 bases at V and 7 bases at J, with 13 bases between the two ends. Germline lookup yields CDR1 SGHRS and CDR2 YFSETQ. The CDR3 spells CASSYKEGSEAFF. The CDR3 region has the DNA TGCGCCAGCAGCTATAAGGAGGGAAGTGAAGCTTTCTTT. Drawing the rest from reference TRBV5-1 and TRBJ1-1, the complete variable domain is KAGVTQTPRYLIKTRGQQVTLSCSPISGHRSVSWYQQTPGQGLQFLFEYFSETQRNKGNFPGRFSGRQFSNSRSEMNVSTLELGDSALYLCASSYKEGSEAFFGQGTRLTVV.

V is TRBV7-9 and J is TRBJ2-5; 14 bases agree with TRBD2. The germline CDR1 and CDR2 sequences are SEHNR and FQNEAQ (reference sequence). The V gene end was trimmed by 5 bases and the J gene end by 1 base; junction bases not matched to a gene: 3. CDR3 length equals 16 residues. The CDR3, as DNA: TGTGCCAGCAGCCTTGGGACTAGCGGGGGCCAAGAGACCCAGTACTTC. Encoded protein: CASSLGTSGGQETQYF.

This clone has more than one count but fewer than ten. The chain joins TRBV6-1 to TRBJ1-1; the D is unclear. The CDR3 covers 14 residues. Trimming removed 0 bases from V and 7 bases from J, with 12 bases in between. Germline CDR1 and CDR2: MNHNS and SASEGT. In DNA form, the CDR3 reads TGTGCCAGCAGTGAAGCGCTCGAGGCTGGTGAAGCTTTCTTT. It codes for CASSEALEAGEAFF.

J is TRBJ1-5 and V is TRBV6-1; D unclear. The CDR3 is 12 amino acids. Between the trimmed V and J ends, which lost 4 bases and 3 bases, there was a span of 4 bases. Per the germline V gene, CDR1 is MNHNS and CDR2 is SASEGT. For the CDR3, the DNA is TGTGCCAGCAGTGTATTCAATCAGCCCCAGCATTTT. It encodes CASSVFNQPQHF.

The chain carries TRBV19 and TRBJ1-1; D ambiguous. V lost 1 base and J 1 base, leaving 7 bases between the germline ends. Germline lookup yields CDR1 LNHDA and CDR2 SQIVND (reference sequence). The CDR3 is 14 amino acids. The CDR3 sequence: CASSIGHPNTEAFF. CDR3 coding DNA: TGTGCCAGTAGTATAGGCCATCCGAACACTGAAGCTTTCTTT.

V usage is TRBV2 and J usage is TRBJ1-3; D may be TRBD1 (6 bases). The germline V and J ends were trimmed by 6 bases and 1 base, with 7 bases remaining between them. Germline V CDR1 and CDR2: SNHLY, FYNNEI. The CDR3 sequence is 13 residues long. CDR3 nucleotides: TGTGCCAGCAGGGACAGATCTGGAAACACCATATATTTT. Translated: CASRDRSGNTIYF.

The V gene is TRBV11-2, the J gene TRBJ2-1, with 11 bases fitting TRBD2. The trim removed 2 bases at V and 6 bases at J, leaving 6 bases unmatched. This CDR3 is 16 amino acids long. Germline V gene sequence: CDR1 SGHAT, CDR2 FQNNGV. CDR3 region: CASSLNQLAGVNEQFF. The CDR3 DNA reads as TGTGCCAGCAGCTTAAACCAACTAGCGGGAGTCAATGAGCAGTTCTTC. Using reference TRBV11-2 and TRBJ2-1 for the parts outside the CDR3, the full variable domain is EAGVAQSPRYKIIEKRQSVAFWCNPISGHATLYWYQQILGQGPKLLIQFQNNGVVDDSQLPKDRFSAERLKGVDSTLKIQPAKLEDSAVYLCASSLNQLAGVNEQFFGPGTRLTVL.

The chain carries TRBV6-1 and TRBJ1-1; TRBD1 matches 9 bases. CDR1 is MNHNS and CDR2 is SASEGT in the germline V gene. The CDR3 totals 15 residues. The J segment lost 3 bases and the V segment lost 5 bases, leaving 7 bases of the junction unmatched. CDR3: CASSSIQGADTEAFF. The CDR3, as DNA: TGTGCCAGCAGTAGTATACAGGGGGCGGACACTGAAGCTTTCTTT.

This chain links TRBV7-9 with TRBJ2-5, with D perhaps matching TRBD2 (6 bases). Germline V lookup: CDR1 SEHNR, CDR2 FQNEAQ (reference sequence). The CDR3 length is 14 residues. Trimming left V 1 base short and J 2 bases short, with 8 bases between. The CDR3 sequence is CASSLERGQETQYF. The CDR3 coding sequence is TGTGCCAGCAGCTTAGAACGGGGGCAAGAGACCCAGTACTTC.

The genes are TRBV19 and TRBJ2-6; 10 bases are a match to TRBD1. The trim removed 6 bases at V and 2 bases at J, leaving 7 bases unmatched. The CDR3 is 17 residues long. Germline V gene sequence: CDR1 LNHDA, CDR2 SQIVND (reference sequence). CDR3 amino acids: CASRTGTGDPGANVLTF. For the CDR3, the DNA is TGTGCCAGTAGGACCGGGACAGGGGACCCTGGGGCCAACGTCCTGACTTTC.

The chain combines TRBV19 with TRBJ2-6; the D is unclear. Germline V gives CDR1 LNHDA, CDR2 SQIVND (reference sequence). Trimming removed 1 base at V and 4 bases at J, with 17 bases between. This CDR3 has 18 residues. CDR3 DNA sequence: TGTGCCAGTAGTATAGCGAGCACCCCGACGGGCGGGGCCAACGTCCTGACTTTC. Its protein is CASSIASTPTGGANVLTF.

This clone was detected only a few times. The chain is built from TRBV2 and TRBJ1-1; the D gene is possibly TRBD1 (5 bases). The CDR3 covers 14 residues. Germline V gene lookup returns CDR1 SNHLY and CDR2 FYNNEI. Trimming stripped 4 bases from V and 8 bases from J, with 17 bases between. Here the CDR3 DNA reads TGTGCCAGCAGTGTTTTCCGGGAAGGGGAAGAAGCTTTCTTT. Its translation is CASSVFREGEEAFF.

The rearrangement links TRBV7-9 to TRBJ2-2, with 7 nucleotides matching TRBD1. V lost 4 bases, J lost 6 bases, and 5 bases stayed unmatched. There are 14 residues in the CDR3. Germline CDR1 SEHNR, CDR2 FQNEAQ (reference sequence). As DNA, the CDR3 is TGTGCCAGCAGCTCGTTCGACAGGGCCGGGGAGCTGTTTTTT. This encodes CASSSFDRAGELFF.

The V gene is TRBV6-1, the J gene TRBJ2-1; TRBD1 might be the D (6 bases). V was clipped by 3 bases and J by 9 bases, with 9 bases between them. The germline V gene encodes CDR1 MNHNS and CDR2 SASEGT. The CDR3 is 12 amino acids. The CDR3 sequence is CASSEGAGEQFF. In nucleotides, the CDR3 is TGTGCCAGCAGTGAGGGGGCAGGTGAGCAGTTCTTC.

The chain combines TRBV7-6 with TRBJ1-4, with D hard to call. The CDR3 runs 17 residues. Trimming stripped 0 bases from V and 0 bases from J, with 11 bases between. Germline V gene data show CDR1 as SGHVS and CDR2 as FNYEAQ. CDR3 nucleotides: TGTGCCAGCAGCTTAGCGATAGACCCTGCAACTAATGAAAAACTGTTTTTT. This codes for CASSLAIDPATNEKLFF.

Here the CDR3 reads CASSKRTGGQETQYF. In DNA form, the CDR3 reads TGTGCCAGCAGTAAGCGAACAGGGGGTCAAGAGACCCAGTACTTC. This rearrangement joins TRBV27 to TRBJ2-5; 8 bases agree with TRBD1. J lost 2 bases, V lost 5 bases, and 7 bases had no gene match. The CDR3 sequence is 15 residues long. Germline V lookup: CDR1 MNHEY, CDR2 SMNVEV (reference sequence).

The DNA for the CDR3 is TGTGCCTGGAGTGGCGTGCGTGGCCCTAGGTCGTACAATGAGCAGTTCTTC. Amino acids: CAWSGVRGPRSYNEQFF. The chain has TRBV30 and TRBJ2-1; D is undetermined. Germline V gene data show CDR1 as GTSNPN and CDR2 as SVGIG (reference sequence). Trimming removed 1 base from V and 4 bases from J, with 20 bases in between. This CDR3 has 17 amino acids. The full variable domain, with the rest looked up from reference TRBV30 and TRBJ2-1, is SQTIHQWPATLVQPVGSPLSLECTVEGTSNPNLYWYRQAAGRGLQLLFYSVGIGQISSEVPQNLSASRPQDRQFILSSKKLLLSDSGFYLCAWSGVRGPRSYNEQFFGPGTRLTVL.

This chain links TRBV30 with TRBJ2-7; possible D gene TRBD1, 6 bases. V was trimmed by 5 bases and J by 1 base, leaving 9 bases between them. This CDR3 comprises 12 residues. CDR1 GTSNPN and CDR2 SVGIG come from the germline V gene (reference sequence). The CDR3 loop is CAWAQGSYEQYF. The CDR3 DNA reads as TGTGCCTGGGCTCAGGGGTCCTACGAGCAGTACTTC.